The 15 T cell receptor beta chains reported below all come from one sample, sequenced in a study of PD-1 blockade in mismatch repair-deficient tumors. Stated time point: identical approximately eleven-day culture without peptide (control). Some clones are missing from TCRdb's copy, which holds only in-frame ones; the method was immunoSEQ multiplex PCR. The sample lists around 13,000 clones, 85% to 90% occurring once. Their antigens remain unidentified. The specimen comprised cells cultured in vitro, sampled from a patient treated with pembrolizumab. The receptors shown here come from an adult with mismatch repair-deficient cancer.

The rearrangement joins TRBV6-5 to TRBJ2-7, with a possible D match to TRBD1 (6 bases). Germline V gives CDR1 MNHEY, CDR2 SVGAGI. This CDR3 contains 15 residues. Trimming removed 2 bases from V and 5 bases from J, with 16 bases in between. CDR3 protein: CASSYQRQGSNEQYF. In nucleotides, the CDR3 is TGTGCCAGCAGTTACCAGCGGCAGGGGTCAAACGAGCAGTACTTC.

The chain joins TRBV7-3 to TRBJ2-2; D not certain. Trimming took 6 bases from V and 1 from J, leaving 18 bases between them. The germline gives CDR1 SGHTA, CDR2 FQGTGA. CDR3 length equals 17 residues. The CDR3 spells CASRLKGLRGNTGELFF. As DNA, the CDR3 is TGTGCCAGCAGGCTAAAGGGCCTCCGAGGGAACACCGGGGAGCTGTTTTTT.

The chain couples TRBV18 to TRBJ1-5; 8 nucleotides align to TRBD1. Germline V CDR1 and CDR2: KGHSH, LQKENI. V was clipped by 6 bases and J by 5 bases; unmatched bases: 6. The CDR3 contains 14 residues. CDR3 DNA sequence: TGTGCCAGCTCTTTCGGACAGGGCGATCAGCCCCAGCATTTT. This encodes CASSFGQGDQPQHF.

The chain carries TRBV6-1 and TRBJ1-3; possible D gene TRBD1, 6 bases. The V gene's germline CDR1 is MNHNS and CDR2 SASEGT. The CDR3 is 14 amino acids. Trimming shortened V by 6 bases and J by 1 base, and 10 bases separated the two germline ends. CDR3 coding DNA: TGTGCCAGCAGGGAACAGGGTTCTGGAAACACCATATATTTT. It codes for CASREQGSGNTIYF.

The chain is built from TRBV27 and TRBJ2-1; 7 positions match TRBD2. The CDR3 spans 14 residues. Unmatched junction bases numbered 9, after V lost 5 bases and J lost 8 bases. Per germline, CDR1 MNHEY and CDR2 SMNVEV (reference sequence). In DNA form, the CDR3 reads TGTGCCAGCAGTCCGCTAGCGGTACATTATGAGCAGTTCTTC. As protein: CASSPLAVHYEQFF.

CDR3 sequence reads: CASSPQGSGFEQFF. The CDR3 nucleotides are TGTGCCAGCTCACCTCAGGGTTCGGGGTTTGAGCAGTTCTTC. The chain is built from TRBV18 and TRBJ2-1; the D gene could be TRBD1 or TRBD2 (5 bases each). The CDR3 spans 14 residues. CDR1 and CDR2 (germline): KGHSH, LQKENI. V was trimmed by 3 bases and J by 9 bases, leaving 15 bases between them.

The CDR3 coding sequence is TGTGCCAGCAGTTCGGGTCCTTGCGCAGGGTACTTC. Translation: CASSSGPCAGYF. This chain uses TRBV27 with TRBJ2-7; D remains ambiguous. The CDR3 spans 12 residues. Looked up from germline, CDR1 is MNHEY and CDR2 is SMNVEV (reference sequence). V lost 4 bases and J 12 bases, leaving 16 bases between the germline ends.

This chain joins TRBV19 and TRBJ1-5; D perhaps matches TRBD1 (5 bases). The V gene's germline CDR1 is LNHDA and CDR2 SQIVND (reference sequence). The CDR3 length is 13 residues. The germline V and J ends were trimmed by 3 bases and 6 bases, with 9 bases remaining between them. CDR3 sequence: CASSIDRLQPQHF. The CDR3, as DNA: TGTGCCAGTAGTATCGACAGACTTCAGCCCCAGCATTTT.

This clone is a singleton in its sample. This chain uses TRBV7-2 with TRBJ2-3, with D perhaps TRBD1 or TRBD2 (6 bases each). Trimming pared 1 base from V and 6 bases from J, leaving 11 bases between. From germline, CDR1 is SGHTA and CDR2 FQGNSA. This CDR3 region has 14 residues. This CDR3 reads CASSLGGGRDTQYF. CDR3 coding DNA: TGTGCCAGCAGCTTAGGTGGGGGGCGGGATACGCAGTATTTT.

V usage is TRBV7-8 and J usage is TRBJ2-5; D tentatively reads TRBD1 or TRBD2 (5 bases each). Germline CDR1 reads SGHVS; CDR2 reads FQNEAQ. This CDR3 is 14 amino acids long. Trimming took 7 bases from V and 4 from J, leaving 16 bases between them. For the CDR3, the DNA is TGTGCCAGCAACAAACAGGTTCGGGGAGAGACCCAGTACTTC. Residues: CASNKQVRGETQYF.

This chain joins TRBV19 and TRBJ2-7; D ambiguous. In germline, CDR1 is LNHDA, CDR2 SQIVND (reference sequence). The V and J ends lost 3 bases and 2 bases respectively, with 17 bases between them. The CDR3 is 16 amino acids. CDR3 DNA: TGTGCCAGTAGTATGGATCTGTGGGGTCTCCCCTACGAGCAGTACTTC. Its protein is CASSMDLWGLPYEQYF.

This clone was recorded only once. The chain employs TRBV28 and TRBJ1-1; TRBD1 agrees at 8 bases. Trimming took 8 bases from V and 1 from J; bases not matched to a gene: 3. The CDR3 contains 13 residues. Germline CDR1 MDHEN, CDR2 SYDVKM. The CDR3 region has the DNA TGTGCCAGCGTCGACAGGGGGAACACTGAAGCTTTCTTT. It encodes CASVDRGNTEAFF.

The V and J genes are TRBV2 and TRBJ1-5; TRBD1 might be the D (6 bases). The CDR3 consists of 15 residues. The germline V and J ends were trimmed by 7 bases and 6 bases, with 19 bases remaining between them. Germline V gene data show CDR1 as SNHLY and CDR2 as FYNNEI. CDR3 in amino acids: CASTDSALNSQPQHF. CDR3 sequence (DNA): TGTGCCAGCACGGACAGCGCCCTGAATAGTCAGCCCCAGCATTTT.

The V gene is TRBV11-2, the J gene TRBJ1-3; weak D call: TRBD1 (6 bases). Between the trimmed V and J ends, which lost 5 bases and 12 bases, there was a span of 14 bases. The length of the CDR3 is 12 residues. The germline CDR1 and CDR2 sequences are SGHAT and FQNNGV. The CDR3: CASSPGTRSIYF. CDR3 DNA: TGTGCCAGCAGCCCTGGGACACGGAGCATATATTTT.

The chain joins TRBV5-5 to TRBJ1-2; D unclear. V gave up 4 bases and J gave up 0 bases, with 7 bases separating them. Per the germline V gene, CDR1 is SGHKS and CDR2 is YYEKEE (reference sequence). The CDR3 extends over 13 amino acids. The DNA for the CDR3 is TGTGCCAGCAGCCCCCAAGCTAACTATGGCTACACCTTC. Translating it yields CASSPQANYGYTF.